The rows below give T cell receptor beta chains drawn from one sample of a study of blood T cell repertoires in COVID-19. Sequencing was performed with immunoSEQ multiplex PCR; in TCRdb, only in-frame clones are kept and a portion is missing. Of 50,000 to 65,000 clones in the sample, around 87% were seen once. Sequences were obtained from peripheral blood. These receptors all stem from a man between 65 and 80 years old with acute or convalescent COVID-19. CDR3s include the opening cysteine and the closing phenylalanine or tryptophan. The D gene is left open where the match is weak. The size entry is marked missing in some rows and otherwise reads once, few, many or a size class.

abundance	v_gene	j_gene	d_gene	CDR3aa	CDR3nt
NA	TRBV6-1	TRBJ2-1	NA	CASSEWWGTRSYNEQFF	TGTGCCAGCAGTGAATGGTGGGGCACTCGCTCCTACAATGAGCAGTTCTTC
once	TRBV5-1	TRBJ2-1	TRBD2	CASSPGTSIVIEQFF	TGCGCCAGCAGCCCCGGGACTAGCATAGTAATTGAGCAGTTCTTC
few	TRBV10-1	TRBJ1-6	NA	CASSESTGKGSPLHF	TGCGCCAGCAGTGAGTCTACAGGCAAGGGTTCACCCCTCCACTTT
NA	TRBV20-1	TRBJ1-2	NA	CSASANRDGYTF	TGCAGTGCTAGTGCAAACAGGGATGGCTACACCTTC
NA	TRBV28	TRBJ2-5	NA	CASSFRRETQYF	TGTGCCAGCAGTTTCCGCAGGGAGACCCAGTACTTC
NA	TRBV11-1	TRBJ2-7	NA	CASSPQISYEQYF	TGTGCCAGCAGCCCACAGATCTCCTACGAGCAGTACTTC
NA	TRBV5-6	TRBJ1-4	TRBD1	CASSVSGTGRGKLFF	TGTGCCAGCAGCGTATCCGGGACAGGACGGGGAAAACTGTTTTTT
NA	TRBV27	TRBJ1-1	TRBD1	CASSYGTENTEAFF	TGTGCCAGCAGTTACGGGACAGAAAACACTGAAGCTTTCTTT
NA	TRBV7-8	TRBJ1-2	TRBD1	CASSRGPTYGYTF	TGTGCCAGCAGCAGGGGGCCTACCTATGGCTACACCTTC
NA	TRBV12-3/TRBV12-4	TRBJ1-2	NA	CASRYSGTYGYTF	TGTGCCAGCAGGTATTCCGGGACATATGGCTACACCTTC
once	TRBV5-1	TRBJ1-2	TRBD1	CASSPTGVNFYGYTF	TGCGCCAGCAGCCCGACAGGGGTGAACTTCTATGGCTACACCTTC
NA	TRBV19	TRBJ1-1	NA	CASSFWGENTEAFF	TGTGCCAGTAGCTTCTGGGGGGAGAACACTGAAGCTTTCTTT
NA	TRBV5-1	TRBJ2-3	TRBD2	CASSSTSGRPLSSTDTQYF	TGCGCCAGCAGCTCGACTAGCGGGAGGCCTCTCTCAAGCACAGATACGCAGTATTTT
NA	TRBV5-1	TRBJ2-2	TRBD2	CASSGTSGNTGELFF	TGCGCCAGCAGCGGGACTAGCGGGAACACCGGGGAGCTGTTTTTT
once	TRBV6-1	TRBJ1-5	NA	CASSEAVQGGNQPQHF	TGTGCCAGCAGTGAAGCGGTACAGGGTGGGAATCAGCCCCAGCATTTT
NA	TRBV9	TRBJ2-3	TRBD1	CASSEQGAGSTDTQYF	TGTGCCAGCAGCGAACAGGGGGCAGGGAGCACAGATACGCAGTATTTT
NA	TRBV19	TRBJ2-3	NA	CASSIATQGPVTDTQYF	TGTGCCAGTAGTATAGCAACTCAGGGCCCGGTGACAGATACGCAGTATTTT
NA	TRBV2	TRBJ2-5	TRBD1	CASSDRTGDKTQYF	TGTGCCAGCAGCGATCGGACAGGCGATAAGACCCAGTACTTC
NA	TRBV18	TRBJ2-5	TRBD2	CASSPPGMLTSVQETQYF	TGTGCCAGCTCACCCCCGGGAATGTTGACTAGCGTACAAGAGACCCAGTACTTC
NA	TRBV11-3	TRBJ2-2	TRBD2	CASSHGLASGELFF	TGTGCCAGCAGCCACGGACTAGCGTCCGGGGAGCTGTTTTTT
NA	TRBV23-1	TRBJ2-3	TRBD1	CASSQSQDRIVPSTDTQYF	TGCGCCAGCAGTCAATCTCAGGACAGGATTGTACCTAGCACAGATACGCAGTATTTT
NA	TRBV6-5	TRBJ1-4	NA	CASRITGSTNEKLFF	TGTGCCAGCAGAATAACAGGGTCGACTAATGAAAAACTGTTTTTT
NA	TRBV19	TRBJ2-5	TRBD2	CASSIPRRTSGGAPPLAQYF	TGTGCCAGTAGTATACCGCGGAGGACTAGCGGGGGGGCCCCCCCATTGGCCCAGTACTTC
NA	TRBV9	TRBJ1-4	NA	CASSELPGVSNEKLFF	TGTGCCAGCAGCGAACTTCCGGGGGTTAGTAATGAAAAACTGTTTTTT
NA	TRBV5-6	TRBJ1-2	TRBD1	CASSSGQEFYYGYTF	TGTGCCAGCAGCTCGGGACAGGAGTTCTACTATGGCTACACCTTC
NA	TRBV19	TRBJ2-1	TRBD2	CASSIDAVGGEQFF	TGTGCCAGTAGTATAGACGCCGTCGGGGGGGAGCAGTTCTTC
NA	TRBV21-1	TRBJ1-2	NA	CASSKAGQGNYGYTF	TGTGCCAGCAGCAAAGCGGGACAGGGTAACTATGGCTACACCTTC
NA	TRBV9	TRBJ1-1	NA	CASTVGAGWNTEAFF	TGTGCCAGCACCGTAGGGGCAGGGTGGAACACTGAAGCTTTCTTT
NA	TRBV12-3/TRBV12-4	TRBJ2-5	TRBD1	CASLGQGSETQYF	TGTGCCAGCTTGGGACAGGGGTCTGAGACCCAGTACTTC
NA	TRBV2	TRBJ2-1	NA	CATAPGFYNEQFF	TGTGCCACGGCTCCGGGTTTCTACAATGAGCAGTTCTTC
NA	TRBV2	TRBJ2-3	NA	CASSEAPTGGTDTQYF	TGTGCCAGCAGTGAAGCCCCCACGGGAGGCACAGATACGCAGTATTTT
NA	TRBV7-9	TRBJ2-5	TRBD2	CASSSNGLAGVETQYF	TGTGCCAGCAGCTCCAATGGACTAGCGGGAGTAGAGACCCAGTACTTC
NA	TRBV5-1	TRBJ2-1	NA	CASSHNVQGTRNEQFF	TGCGCCAGCAGCCATAACGTACAGGGTACGCGCAATGAGCAGTTCTTC
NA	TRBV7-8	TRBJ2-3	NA	CASSSQAGHRDTQYF	TGTGCCAGCAGCTCTCAAGCGGGCCACCGGGATACGCAGTATTTT
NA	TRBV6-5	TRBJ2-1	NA	CATRELRHNEQFF	TGTGCCACCCGGGAGCTCCGCCACAATGAGCAGTTCTTC
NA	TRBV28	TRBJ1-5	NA	CASSFSTGSSQPQHF	TGTGCCAGCAGTTTCTCGACAGGATCAAGTCAGCCCCAGCATTTT
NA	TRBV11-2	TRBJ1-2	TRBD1	CASSWAGGGYGYTF	TGTGCCAGCAGCTGGGCAGGGGGTGGATATGGCTACACCTTC
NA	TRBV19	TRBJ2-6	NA	CASSPWGDRSFFSGANVLTF	TGTGCCAGTAGTCCCTGGGGGGACAGAAGTTTTTTCTCTGGGGCCAACGTCCTGACTTTC
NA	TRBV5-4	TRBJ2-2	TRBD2	CASSLHGAGARGGELFF	TGTGCCAGCAGCTTGCACGGAGCGGGAGCTCGGGGCGGGGAGCTGTTTTTT
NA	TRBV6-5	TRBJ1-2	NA	CASSYSGRINYGYTF	TGTGCCAGCAGTTACTCGGGCAGGATTAACTATGGCTACACCTTC
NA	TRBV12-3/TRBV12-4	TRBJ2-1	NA	CASSSLNLSKQFF	TGTGCCAGCAGTTCTCTCAACTTGAGTAAGCAGTTCTTC
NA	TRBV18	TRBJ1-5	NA	CASSEYRDQPQHF	TGTGCCAGCTCAGAATACAGGGATCAGCCCCAGCATTTT
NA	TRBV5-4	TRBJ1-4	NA	CASSLGLTSNEKLFF	TGTGCCAGCAGCTTGGGCCTCACTTCTAATGAAAAACTGTTTTTT
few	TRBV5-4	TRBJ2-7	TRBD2	CASSLRAGGGSSYEQYF	TGTGCCAGCAGCTTGCGCGCGGGCGGGGGGAGCTCCTACGAGCAGTACTTC
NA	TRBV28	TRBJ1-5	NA	CASSLYRVGNQPQHF	TGTGCCAGCAGTTTATACAGGGTTGGCAATCAGCCCCAGCATTTT
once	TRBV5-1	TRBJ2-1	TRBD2	CASSPGLAGGYNEQFF	TGCGCCAGCAGCCCTGGACTAGCGGGGGGTTACAATGAGCAGTTCTTC
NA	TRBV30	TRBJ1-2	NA	CAWGRSGGYTF	TGTGCCTGGGGCAGGAGCGGTGGCTACACCTTC
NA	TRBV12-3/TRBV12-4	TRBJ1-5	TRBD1	CAIRQGISQPQHF	TGTGCCATCCGACAGGGGATCTCTCAGCCCCAGCATTTT
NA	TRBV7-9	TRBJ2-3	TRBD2	CASSIRLADFTDTQYF	TGTGCCAGCAGCATCCGACTAGCGGATTTCACAGATACGCAGTATTTT
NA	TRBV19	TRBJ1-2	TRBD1	CASTNRGYGYTF	TGTGCCAGTACCAACAGGGGGTATGGCTACACCTTC
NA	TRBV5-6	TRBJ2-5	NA	CASSSDRLGETQYF	TGTGCCAGCAGCTCCGACCGGCTCGGGGAGACCCAGTACTTC
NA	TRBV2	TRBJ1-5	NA	CASSQARTDPLGTQHF	TGTGCCAGCAGCCAAGCACGGACAGACCCTCTCGGGACCCAGCATTTT
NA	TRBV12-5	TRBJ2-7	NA	CASGIFYEQYF	TGTGCTAGTGGTATCTTCTACGAGCAGTACTTC
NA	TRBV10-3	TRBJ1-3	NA	CAVIGSGNTIYF	TGTGCCGTTATCGGTTCGGGGAACACCATATATTTT
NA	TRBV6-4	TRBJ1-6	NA	CASSSGNYNSPLHF	TGTGCCAGCAGCTCCGGGAACTATAATTCACCCCTCCACTTT
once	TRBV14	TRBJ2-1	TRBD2	CASSGLAGGGYNEQFF	TGTGCCAGCAGCGGACTAGCGGGAGGGGGATACAATGAGCAGTTCTTC
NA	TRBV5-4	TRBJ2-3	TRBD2	CASSSTSGRTDTQYF	TGTGCCAGCAGCAGTACTAGCGGGAGAACAGATACGCAGTATTTT
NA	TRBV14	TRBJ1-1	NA	CASSQEQGWTEAFF	TGTGCCAGCAGCCAAGAGCAGGGGTGGACTGAAGCTTTCTTT
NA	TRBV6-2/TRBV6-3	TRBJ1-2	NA	CASSLPGYGYTF	TGTGCCAGCAGCCTTCCGGGATATGGCTACACCTTC
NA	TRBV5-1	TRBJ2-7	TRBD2	CASSLTAGGYEQYF	TGCGCCAGCAGCTTGACAGCGGGGGGCTACGAGCAGTACTTC